The 2 T cell receptor beta chains below were found in one sample sequenced in a study of cytomegalovirus exposure and HLA in healthy donors. The study ran its PCR with 60 Vbeta and 13 Jbeta primers. The table came from immunoSEQ multiplex PCR; TCRdb's copy has only in-frame clones and leaves some out. Found here are some 65,000 clones, around 68% of them singletons; the top ten hold 11%. Sequenced: PBMCs. The receptors derive from a woman under 40 in good health and CMV-seronegative.

V usage is TRBV28 and J usage is TRBJ1-5; D is unclear. Germline lookup yields CDR1 MDHEN and CDR2 SYDVKM. V lost 9 bases and J lost 0, with 6 bases in between. This CDR3 has 12 residues. The CDR3 nucleotides read TGTGCCAGTCGGGGTAGCAATCAGCCCCAGCATTTT. This sequence encodes CASRGSNQPQHF.

The chain has TRBV11-2 and TRBJ1-2; no clear D. This CDR3 has 12 amino acids. Germline assignment: CDR1 SGHAT and CDR2 FQNNGV. Trimming took 5 bases from V and 5 from J, leaving 9 bases between them. CDR3 residues: CASSLAFYGYTF. The DNA for the CDR3 is TGTGCCAGCAGCCTTGCGTTTTATGGCTACACCTTC. Full variable domain (missing parts from reference TRBV11-2 and TRBJ1-2): EAGVAQSPRYKIIEKRQSVAFWCNPISGHATLYWYQQILGQGPKLLIQFQNNGVVDDSQLPKDRFSAERLKGVDSTLKIQPAKLEDSAVYLCASSLAFYGYTFGSGTRLTVV.